Listed here are 28 T cell receptor beta chains from one sample, sequenced in a study of blood T cell repertoires in COVID-19. Sequenced by immunoSEQ multiplex PCR; TCRdb stores in-frame clones only, minus some. Of approximately 220,000 clones in the sample, 86% were seen once. Sequencing input: PBMCs or T cells enriched from blood (not recorded which). All receptors come from a woman aged 40 to 50 with acute COVID-19.

The sample holds a few counts of this clone. The genes are TRBV9 and TRBJ1-2; no reliable D call. Per the germline V gene, CDR1 is SGDLS and CDR2 is YYNGEE. With 0 bases removed from V and 0 bases from J, the gap between germline ends came to 6 bases. The CDR3 has 14 amino acids. CDR3 bases: TGTGCCAGCAGCGTAGGCCCAGCTAACTATGGCTACACCTTC. This translates into CASSVGPANYGYTF.

The CDR3 DNA reads as TGTGCCAGCGCCCATTCCGGAGGTACTACCCTCGCAGATACGCAGTATTTT. Translating gives CASAHSGGTTLADTQYF. The chain joins TRBV18 to TRBJ2-3; D may be TRBD2 (5 bases). The CDR3 length is 17 residues. The germline V gene encodes CDR1 KGHSH and CDR2 LQKENI. V shed 8 bases and J shed 4 bases, with 25 bases lying between them.

The CDR3 loop is CASSRNLGALDGRDETQYF. Written as DNA, the CDR3 is TGTGCCAGCAGCCGGAATTTAGGGGCCCTGGACGGGCGGGACGAGACCCAGTACTTC. This chain links TRBV4-2 with TRBJ2-5; weak D call: TRBD2 (6 bases). Germline values: CDR1 LGHNA, CDR2 YNFKEQ. Between the trimmed V and J ends, which lost 4 bases and 5 bases, there was a span of 29 bases. This CDR3 region has 19 residues.

The J gene is TRBJ1-2, the V gene TRBV5-1; 7 nucleotides agree with TRBD1. The CDR3 extends over 14 amino acids. Losses at the gene ends were 1 base for V and 8 bases for J; bases not matched to a gene: 8. Germline-derived CDR1 and CDR2 are SGHRS and YFSETQ. The CDR3, as DNA: TGCGCCAGCAGCTTGTTCTCCGGGACAGACGGCTACACCTTC. It translates to CASSLFSGTDGYTF.

The gene calls are TRBV12-3 or TRBV12-4 and TRBJ2-2; D call uncertain. V shed 6 bases and J shed 4 bases, with 9 bases lying between them. The CDR3 loop spans 13 amino acids. The CDR3, as DNA: TGTGCCAGCAGCTCCAGAGGCACCGGGGAGCTGTTTTTT. Translated, it gives CASSSRGTGELFF.

This sequence joins TRBV6-2 or TRBV6-3 and TRBJ2-1; maybe TRBD2 (5 bases). Germline assignment: CDR1 MNHEY and CDR2 SVGEGT. V was trimmed by 2 bases and J by 3 bases, leaving 8 bases between them. The CDR3 consists of 14 residues. The CDR3 DNA reads TGTGCCAGCAGTTACCAAACTAGCTACAATGAGCAGTTCTTC. This codes for CASSYQTSYNEQFF.

J is TRBJ2-7 and V is TRBV9; 9 bases are shared with TRBD2. CDR3 length: 16 amino acids. CDR1 and CDR2 from the germline V gene are SGDLS and YYNGEE. With V trimmed by 2 bases and J by 4 bases, 10 bases remained unmatched. Written as DNA, the CDR3 is TGTGCCAGCAGCGTGGGAGTCAGCGGGGGGCAATACGAGCAGTACTTC. As protein: CASSVGVSGGQYEQYF.

V usage is TRBV2 and J usage is TRBJ2-7; 13 nucleotides agree with TRBD2. Germline CDR1 SNHLY, CDR2 FYNNEI. The CDR3 is 15 residues long. V shed 4 bases, J shed 5 bases, and the junction held 5 bases outside the gene matches. The CDR3 region has the DNA TGTGCCAGCAGTGTATGGGGACTAGCGGGAAACGAGCAGTACTTC. Translation gives CASSVWGLAGNEQYF.

The chain has TRBV19 and TRBJ2-2; 7 bases fit TRBD2. With 7 bases clipped from V and 5 bases from J, the junction kept 10 bases outside the gene matches. In germline, CDR1 is LNHDA, CDR2 SQIVND (reference sequence). This CDR3 has 15 amino acids. The CDR3 DNA is TGTGCCAGTAAATTAAGCGGGACCCAAACCGGGGAGCTGTTTTTT. Translating it yields CASKLSGTQTGELFF.

This chain uses TRBV27 with TRBJ2-5; 8 bases match TRBD2. CDR3 size: 16 residues. J lost 2 bases, V lost 4 bases, and 9 bases had no gene match. CDR1 MNHEY and CDR2 SMNVEV come from the germline V gene (reference sequence). The CDR3 spells CASSSRGSGTQETQYF. DNA for the CDR3: TGTGCCAGCAGTTCTCGGGGTAGCGGGACACAAGAGACCCAGTACTTC.

This sequence joins TRBV9 and TRBJ2-2; TRBD1 matches 7 bases. This CDR3 region has 14 residues. J was trimmed by 4 bases and V by 4 bases; bases with no gene match: 4. Looked up from germline, CDR1 is SGDLS and CDR2 is YYNGEE. The CDR3 is CASSLRQGTGELFF. CDR3 coding DNA: TGTGCCAGCAGCCTTAGACAGGGCACCGGGGAGCTGTTTTTT. Looking up the rest from reference TRBV9 and TRBJ2-2 gives the full variable domain: DSGVTQTPKHLITATGQRVTLRCSPRSGDLSVYWYQQSLDQGLQFLIQYYNGEERAKGNILERFSAQQFPDLHSELNLSSLELGDSALYFCASSLRQGTGELFFGEGSRLTVL.

The rearrangement joins TRBV9 to TRBJ1-3; the D gene is possibly TRBD1 (6 bases). V dropped 4 bases and J dropped 12 bases, with 17 bases sitting between them. The germline CDR1 and CDR2 sequences are SGDLS and YYNGEE. The CDR3 is made up of 13 amino acids. CDR3 sequence reads: CASSPSGQSRIYF. The CDR3 DNA reads as TGTGCCAGCAGCCCGTCCGGACAGTCCCGCATATATTTT.

J is TRBJ2-1 and V is TRBV29-1, with 9 bases that match TRBD2. Trimming at V came to 1 base and at J to 4 bases, leaving 11 bases not matched to a gene. Looked up from germline, CDR1 is SQVTM and CDR2 is ANQGSEA. The CDR3 extends over 17 amino acids. The CDR3 region is CSVEVSGKREEYNEQFF. The CDR3 DNA follows: TGCAGCGTTGAAGTTTCAGGAAAGCGGGAGGAGTACAATGAGCAGTTCTTC.

The chain uses TRBV15 and TRBJ2-3; D is uncertain. The CDR3 length is 14 residues. Germline lookup yields CDR1 LNHNV and CDR2 YYDKDF (reference sequence). V was cut by 1 base and J by 6 bases, with 11 bases left in between. CDR3 sequence: CATSRAATEDTQYF. In DNA, the CDR3 is TGTGCCACCAGCAGAGCAGCGACTGAGGATACGCAGTATTTT.

This sequence joins TRBV7-3 and TRBJ2-1; TRBD2 aligns across 13 bases. The CDR3 contains 15 residues. Germline V gives CDR1 SGHTA, CDR2 FQGTGA. After removal of 2 bases from V and 7 bases from J, the junction contained 2 bases not matched to a gene. The CDR3 loop reads CASSLRLAGGNEQFF. The DNA for the CDR3 is TGTGCCAGCAGCTTACGACTAGCGGGAGGTAATGAGCAGTTCTTC. Supplemented by reference TRBV7-3 and TRBJ2-1, the full variable domain reads GAGVSQTPSNKVTEKGKYVELRCDPISGHTALYWYRQSLGQGPEFLIYFQGTGAADDSGLPNDRFFAVRPEGSVSTLKIQRTERGDSAVYLCASSLRLAGGNEQFFGPGTRLTVL.

The chain recombines TRBV2 with TRBJ1-2; D call uncertain. The CDR3 is 14 amino acids. V shed 6 bases and J shed 2 bases, with 13 bases lying between them. Looked up from germline, CDR1 is SNHLY and CDR2 is FYNNEI. The DNA for the CDR3 is TGTGCCAGCAGCTTGCGGGTAGGGAACTATGGCTACACCTTC. Translation gives CASSLRVGNYGYTF.

This clone was counted between two and nine times. The rearrangement links TRBV18 to TRBJ2-3; 15 bases match TRBD2. The trim removed 6 bases at V and 5 bases at J, leaving 18 bases unmatched. Germline values: CDR1 KGHSH, CDR2 LQKENI. There are 20 residues in the CDR3. The CDR3 is CASSRTIALGLAGGGDTQYF. CDR3 coding DNA: TGTGCCAGCTCCCGGACTATAGCCCTGGGACTAGCGGGAGGAGGAGATACGCAGTATTTT.

This clone was detected only a few times. This CDR3 is CASSSDRETKNEKLFF. The CDR3 DNA reads TGTGCCAGCAGCTCGGACAGGGAGACAAAAAATGAAAAACTGTTTTTT. This chain uses TRBV11-3 with TRBJ1-4; TRBD1 aligns across 8 bases. Germline values: CDR1 SGHNT, CDR2 YENEEA. Trimming removed 4 bases from V and 5 bases from J; junction bases left unmatched: 9. This CDR3 region has 16 residues.

V gene TRBV29-1 combines with J gene TRBJ1-1, with D hard to call. The germline V gene has CDR1 SQVTM and CDR2 ANQGSEA. This CDR3 has 11 amino acids. Trimming pared 3 bases from V and 3 bases from J, leaving 5 bases between. The CDR3 region is CSVERYTEAFF. CDR3 DNA: TGCAGCGTTGAGCGGTACACTGAAGCTTTCTTT.

The gene calls are TRBV6-2 or TRBV6-3 and TRBJ2-3, with 7 bases aligning to TRBD2. This CDR3 has 16 residues. The V gene end was trimmed by 5 bases and the J gene end by 1 base; junction bases not matched to a gene: 9. Germline V gene lookup returns CDR1 MNHEY and CDR2 SVGEGT. CDR3 bases: TGTGCCAGCAGTCGGATCTTGGGAGGGGGCACAGATACGCAGTATTTT. Translation gives CASSRILGGGTDTQYF.

DNA of the CDR3: TGTGCCAGTAGTTTAGGAACATCGAACACTGAAGCTTTCTTT. It translates to CASSLGTSNTEAFF. V usage is TRBV19 and J usage is TRBJ1-1; D is uncertain. Trimming shortened V by 5 bases and J by 1 base, and 11 bases separated the two germline ends. CDR3 length: 14 amino acids. Germline CDR1 LNHDA, CDR2 SQIVND (reference sequence).

This chain joins TRBV6-5 and TRBJ1-1; possible D gene TRBD1, 5 bases. The length of the CDR3 is 15 residues. Trimming cost V 5 bases and J 4 bases, with 17 bases left between them. Germline V lookup: CDR1 MNHEY, CDR2 SVGAGI. This CDR3 reads CASSLSYVQGTEAFF. CDR3 nucleotides: TGTGCCAGCAGTCTTAGTTACGTTCAGGGCACTGAAGCTTTCTTT.

This clone was found once. The chain carries TRBV27 and TRBJ2-5; TRBD2 might be the D (6 bases). V was cut by 4 bases and J by 1 base, with 7 bases left in between. The CDR3 totals 13 residues. Germline CDR1 and CDR2: MNHEY and SMNVEV (reference sequence). The CDR3: CASSWTTQETQYF. The CDR3 DNA follows: TGTGCCAGCAGTTGGACTACCCAAGAGACCCAGTACTTC.

The J gene is TRBJ2-7, the V gene TRBV5-6; 13 bases fit TRBD2. V gave up 0 bases and J gave up 3 bases; unmatched junction bases: 0. This CDR3 comprises 15 residues. Germline V gene data show CDR1 as SGHDT and CDR2 as YYEEEE. The CDR3 region has the DNA TGTGCCAGCAGCTTGGGGACTAGCGGGAGCTACGAGCAGTACTTC. Translation: CASSLGTSGSYEQYF.

The chain is built from TRBV5-1 and TRBJ2-7; 7 bases match TRBD2. J gave up 2 bases and V 4 bases, and 6 bases lay outside the gene matches. The germline CDR1 and CDR2 sequences are SGHRS and YFSETQ. The CDR3 is 14 residues long. CDR3 in amino acids: CASSGEAGAYEQYF. The CDR3 DNA sequence: TGCGCCAGCAGCGGGGAGGCGGGAGCCTACGAGCAGTACTTC. Together with reference TRBV5-1 and TRBJ2-7, the CDR3 gives the full variable domain: KAGVTQTPRYLIKTRGQQVTLSCSPISGHRSVSWYQQTPGQGLQFLFEYFSETQRNKGNFPGRFSGRQFSNSRSEMNVSTLELGDSALYLCASSGEAGAYEQYFGPGTRLTVT.

The chain uses TRBV24-1 and TRBJ2-1; TRBD1 matches at 9 bases. Germline lookup yields CDR1 KGHDR and CDR2 SFDVKD. CDR3 length equals 15 residues. V was clipped by 5 bases and J by 4 bases; unmatched bases: 5. In DNA, the CDR3 is TGTGCCACCAGTGTTGGACAGGGGTGGTACAATGAGCAGTTCTTC. Protein sequence: CATSVGQGWYNEQFF.

CDR3 sequence reads: CASSLALAGANEQFF. In DNA, the CDR3 is TGTGCCAGCAGCTTGGCACTAGCGGGAGCCAATGAGCAGTTCTTC. The J gene is TRBJ2-1, the V gene TRBV5-4, with 11 nucleotides matching TRBD2. The V segment lost 0 bases and the J segment 6 bases; nucleotides outside the gene matches: 2. The germline gives CDR1 SGHNT, CDR2 YYREEE (reference sequence). CDR3 length: 15 amino acids.

The chain has TRBV11-3 and TRBJ2-1, with 9 bases lining up with TRBD2. Germline V gene data show CDR1 as SGHNT and CDR2 as YENEEA. The J segment lost 2 bases and the V segment lost 1 base, leaving 6 bases of the junction unmatched. The CDR3 covers 17 residues. The CDR3 DNA follows: TGTGCCAGCAGCTTAGGAGTAGCGGGAGAGGCCTACAATGAGCAGTTCTTC. Translation gives CASSLGVAGEAYNEQFF.